This is a list of T cell receptor beta chains from one sample in a study of blood T cell repertoires in COVID-19. Assay: immunoSEQ multiplex PCR; the TCRdb copy retains only in-frame clones and omits some. In the table there are about 94,000 clones, 80% of which are singletons. The sequencing sample was made of peripheral blood. The receptors were gathered from a human donor in a cohort sampled during active COVID-19. CDR3s include the opening cysteine and the closing phenylalanine or tryptophan.

TRBV5-1	TRBJ2-7	CASSFIGTAYEQYF
TRBV28	TRBJ2-1	CASSYGGRGDYNEQFF
TRBV28	TRBJ1-3	CASSPPRGWSGNTIYF
TRBV19	TRBJ2-5	CASSMTPSGRAVRETQYF
TRBV9	TRBJ2-6	CASSVRQAAEGANVLTF
TRBV6-1	TRBJ1-5	CASSDFSGQGYQPQHF
TRBV11-2	TRBJ2-1	CASSVGLADNEQFF
TRBV12-3/TRBV12-4	TRBJ1-2	CASSLSSAGYTF
TRBV6-1	TRBJ1-2	CASSERPTGYGYTF
TRBV3-1/TRBV3-2	TRBJ2-1	CASSRVGLAGGIEQFF
TRBV9	TRBJ1-3	CASSVDPDRNTIYF
TRBV6-5	TRBJ2-7	CASSSPGQGAFEQYF
TRBV7-2	TRBJ1-2	CASSLSRQNYGYTF
TRBV7-2	TRBJ2-3	CASSLRDITSTDTQYF
TRBV9	TRBJ1-1	CASSVHSFTEAFF
TRBV6-1	TRBJ2-1	CASSEQGFISYNEQFF
TRBV19	TRBJ2-7	CASQGASGTGEQYF
TRBV7-9	TRBJ2-5	CASSKGTDGQETQYF
TRBV19	TRBJ1-2	CASRTGSINGYTF
TRBV5-6	TRBJ1-3	CASRSSRDSGNTIYF
TRBV28	TRBJ2-5	CASSSNGRETQYF
TRBV6-6	TRBJ2-7	CASSRGTSGYEQYF
TRBV19	TRBJ2-7	CASSPVAGGNEQYF
TRBV10-3	TRBJ2-1	CAISESTSGNEQFF
TRBV29-1	TRBJ1-5	CSVAGRGNQPQHF
TRBV7-7	TRBJ2-3	CASSPRSGITDTQYF
TRBV10-1	TRBJ2-3	CASSGSAGVADTQYF
TRBV30	TRBJ1-6	CAWIQSSYNSPLHF
TRBV6-6	TRBJ1-4	CASRGQGAGEKLFF
TRBV11-3	TRBJ2-5	CASSSSQGTETQYF
TRBV30	TRBJ2-1	CAWSKTSGRINEQFF
TRBV11-2	TRBJ2-2	CASSLVGGPNTGELFF
TRBV5-6	TRBJ2-3	CASSLSGVADTQYF
TRBV24-1	TRBJ2-6	CATSGRDRENSGANVLTF
TRBV9	TRBJ2-3	CASSATYTGTSRTDTQYF
TRBV5-1	TRBJ2-5	CASIGTDQETQYF
TRBV6-6	TRBJ2-7	CASSYSTGTGGEQYF
TRBV12-3/TRBV12-4	TRBJ1-2	CASSFEVSAATF
TRBV12-5	TRBJ2-7	CAFTGGAGEVQRLYEQYF
TRBV19	TRBJ1-1	CASSIQAMNTEAFF
TRBV6-5	TRBJ2-1	CATRTGTSGDNEQFF
TRBV5-6	TRBJ2-2	CASSKTGVNTGELFF
TRBV5-1	TRBJ2-1	CASSPSPGTSGSNEQFF
TRBV12-3/TRBV12-4	TRBJ1-2	CASSRRQSYGYTF
TRBV5-4	TRBJ1-2	CASSSPGQGRYGYTF
TRBV19	TRBJ1-6	CASSTGVYSPLHF